This TCR beta chain was documented in a study of neurological immune-mediated disorders (dated 2019 in TCRdb). Regarding the study in general: Using UMI-based sequencing, the study compared peripheral blood TCR-beta repertoires from patients with HTLV-I-associated myelopathy (HAM/TSP), patients with multiple sclerosis, and healthy controls. Longitudinal samples, technical triplicates and paired sorted CD4+ and CD8+ T-cell subsets, alongside PBMC samples, were included among the approximately 110 TCR-beta libraries. Longitudinal HAM/TSP and healthy donors were sampled at 3 time-points each (about 3-40 month intervals). The cohort comprised about 68 subjects: about 15 HAM/TSP patients, approximately 34 multiple sclerosis patients and 20 or so healthy controls. Results and caveats for the whole study, not just this receptor: No identical CDR3 amino acid sequences were found to be shared among expanded clones across subjects, suggesting that TCR-beta repertoires were private in all groups. The highest TCR clonal expansion was observed in HAM/TSP patients, whereas the lowest was observed in MS patients, even when compared with healthy controls.

The time point label, as the study defines it: longitudinal time-point 2. Libraries from unsorted PBMCs were made from 2 million PBMCs kept in RNAlater at -80 degrees C until RNA extraction. PBMCs were separated from peripheral blood using Ficoll-Hypaque density gradient centrifugation and then cryopreserved in liquid nitrogen. V drops 0 bases and J drops 5 bases, leaving 12 bases in between. The CDR3 starts with the cysteine, ends with the phenylalanine, and has 14 residues. Only CDR3 DNA is held: 42 bases, read in frame from base 1. CDR1 and CDR2 were assigned from the germline V gene as SGHRS and YFSETQ. cDNA synthesis used template-switch 5'RACE with a primer carrying a 10-nucleotide random unique molecular identifier tagging each TCR transcript. Each sequencing run produced over 160 million TCR-beta sequences covering 15-18 subjects. Total RNA was extracted with the RNeasy kit. The KAPA Real-time Library Amplification kit was used to amplify TCR-beta VDJ regions with primers for the TCR constant region and the 5'RACE anchor. A first PCR added sample indexes and Illumina adaptors, and a second PCR then raised library yield. After Ampure bead purification, the TCR product of roughly 650 bp was size-selected on a 2% E-gel SizeSelection system. Before pooling, library quality was assessed on a Bioanalyzer, concentration was determined with Qubit, and library quantification was performed with the Kapa Library Quantification kit. Paired-end 2 x 150 bp sequencing of the libraries was performed on an Illumina HiSeq 2500. To increase sequence diversity, roughly 24-32% phiX was spiked into each library pool. The original pipeline was this. Quality-filtered reads were processed with the UMI-based MiGEC pipeline, which removed over 75% of raw TCR sequences during error correction. VDJ genes were aligned to IMGT germline references, and each clonotype was defined by a unique CDR3 amino acid sequence together with V-J genes. Clonal expansion, Shannon diversity and CDR3 relatedness (CalcPairwiseDistances, ClusterSamples) were evaluated with VDJtools, and phylogenetic trees were built with CLCbio workbench. A clone was classed as expanded if it had 8 or more unique UMIs, a cutoff based on coefficient-of-variation modelling across technical triplicates. The public sequencing data were trimmed at Q25 with fastp and processed into clonotypes with MiXCR by TCRdb, which kept only in-frame beta chains. Every entry covers one CDR3 protein and lists the most common genes and DNA from its rows. What appears here as the V and J calls and clone size reflects TCRdb's work, not the paper's. The sample has about 90,000 distinct CDR3 sequences on record, around 14% of them singletons. 5% of the sample is taken by the ten largest.

A remark on this clonotype: Its antigen remains unidentified. No base-level quality is on record; no much larger clone is a single base apart.

This receptor chain uses TRBV5-1 and TRBJ2-7; no D segment can be confidently identified. The clonotype was recovered from a female donor with HTLV-1-associated myelopathy (HAM/TSP). The specimen was PBMCs. The nucleotides are TGCGCCAGCAGCTTGGTCGCGCTCTACGACGAGCAGTACTTC. This translates into CASSLVALYDEQYF.